Listed here is a single T cell receptor beta chain. The data are from a study of technical replicates of blood from several donors. Measured with immunoSEQ multiplex PCR; TCRdb has only the in-frame clones, and not every one. This sample has about 56,000 clones, with roughly 93% found just once. This CDR3 comprises 15 residues. Germline assignment: CDR1 KGHSH and CDR2 LQKENI. V lost 4 bases and J lost 2; bases outside the gene matches: 7. J is TRBJ2-5 and V is TRBV18; 7 bases match TRBD1. The receptor was derived from a human donor in good health. Some clones in this sample may be carry-over from other donors' samples. The sequenced material came from PBMCs. The CDR3: CASSLIPGQQETQYF. DNA of the CDR3: TGTGCCAGCTCACTCATTCCGGGACAGCAAGAGACCCAGTACTTC.